The 18 T cell receptor beta chains below all came from one sample that was sequenced in a study of T cells in Graves' hyperthyroidism and ophthalmopathy. It was RNA transcripts that yielded the amplified TCR beta CDR3 regions. In the first-round RT-PCR of the TCR CDR3, the HTBI primer set was used. A single record per CDR3 protein comes from TCRdb applying MiXCR to the multiplex PCR reads. The sample holds about 210,000 distinct CDR3 sequences, 15% to 20% seen once. Material: blood. These receptor sequences come from a man aged 40-55 years with Graves' hyperthyroidism.

At least ten counts were recorded for this clonotype. V is TRBV29-1 and J is TRBJ2-1, with 8 bases identical to TRBD1. With 4 bases clipped from V and 9 bases from J, the junction kept 17 bases outside the gene matches. The CDR3 contains 16 residues. The germline gives CDR1 SQVTM, CDR2 ANQGSEA. The CDR3, as DNA: TGCAGCGTTGTAGGAGGACAGGGCGGTAATTCGGTTGAGCAGTTCTTC. This codes for CSVVGGQGGNSVEQFF.

This clonotype was detected ten times or more. The rearrangement links TRBV9 to TRBJ2-3; perhaps TRBD2 as D (6 bases). CDR3 length equals 13 residues. With 3 bases removed from V and 5 bases from J, the gap between germline ends came to 10 bases. The germline gives CDR1 SGDLS, CDR2 YYNGEE. The CDR3 DNA follows: TGTGCCAGCAGCGGGGGACTTCTAGATACGCAGTATTTT. Its translation: CASSGGLLDTQYF.

A few counts support this clonotype. The chain employs TRBV11-2 and TRBJ2-6; no clear D. Trimming removed 2 bases from V and 4 bases from J, with 9 bases in between. Germline V gene lookup returns CDR1 SGHAT and CDR2 FQNNGV. This CDR3 region has 15 residues. CDR3 loop: CASSLTAAGANVLTF. The DNA of the CDR3 is TGTGCCAGCAGCTTAACGGCTGCCGGGGCCAACGTCCTGACTTTC. Together with reference TRBV11-2 and TRBJ2-6, the CDR3 gives the full variable domain: EAGVAQSPRYKIIEKRQSVAFWCNPISGHATLYWYQQILGQGPKLLIQFQNNGVVDDSQLPKDRFSAERLKGVDSTLKIQPAKLEDSAVYLCASSLTAAGANVLTFGAGSRLTVL.

The V and J genes are TRBV2 and TRBJ2-3; 8 bases align to TRBD1. Germline CDR1 SNHLY, CDR2 FYNNEI. This CDR3 comprises 17 residues. The CDR3, as DNA: TGTGGAACAAACCAGGGGCAGGGGGCGCGGGCCACAGATACGCAGTATTTT. This translates into CGTNQGQGARATDTQYF.

In this sample, this clonotype turned up a few times. The chain is built from TRBV9 and TRBJ2-7; 9 bases agree with TRBD1. V lost 3 bases to trimming and J lost 5 bases; unmatched junction nucleotides: 3. The V gene's germline CDR1 is SGDLS and CDR2 YYNGEE. This CDR3 has 13 amino acids. The CDR3 nucleotides are TGTGCCAGCAGCGGGGACAGGGCCAACGAGCAGTACTTC. Its translation: CASSGDRANEQYF.

There are many counts of this clonotype. This sequence joins TRBV7-9 and TRBJ2-7; D unclear. The CDR3 sequence is 14 residues long. V was trimmed by 5 bases and J by 2 bases, leaving 13 bases between them. Germline lookup yields CDR1 SEHNR and CDR2 FQNEAQ (reference sequence). The CDR3 nucleotides are TGTGCCAGCAGCCAACTACACAAAACCTACGAGCAGTACTTC. Amino acid sequence: CASSQLHKTYEQYF.

There are many counts of this clonotype. The gene calls are TRBV18 and TRBJ1-5, with TRBD1 matching over 7 bases. The germline gives CDR1 KGHSH, CDR2 LQKENI. The CDR3 is 15 residues long. The V gene end was trimmed by 5 bases and the J gene end by 5 bases; junction bases not matched to a gene: 9. The CDR3 spells CASSASGGEDQPQHF. The CDR3 coding sequence is TGTGCCAGCTCAGCTTCAGGGGGGGAAGATCAGCCCCAGCATTTT.

The chain couples TRBV2 to TRBJ2-7, with TRBD1 matching 10 bases. There are 15 residues in the CDR3. The germline gives CDR1 SNHLY, CDR2 FYNNEI. The V and J ends lost 0 bases and 4 bases, in that order; junction bases with no gene match: 3. DNA of the CDR3: TGTGCCAGCAGTGAAGCATCGGGACAGGGGTACGAGCAGTACTTC. Translated: CASSEASGQGYEQYF. Filled out from reference TRBV2 and TRBJ2-7, the complete variable domain reads EPEVTQTPSHQVTQMGQEVILRCVPISNHLYFYWYRQILGQKVEFLVSFYNNEISEKSEIFDDQFSVERPDGSNFTLKIRSTKLEDSAMYFCASSEASGQGYEQYFGPGTRLTVT.

This clonotype appeared many times. This sequence joins TRBV5-1 and TRBJ2-1, with a possible D match to TRBD2 (6 bases). This CDR3 is 15 amino acids long. Germline CDR1 is SGHRS and CDR2 is YFSETQ. V lost 1 base and J lost 3, with 11 bases in between. CDR3 bases: TGCGCCAGCAGCTTGCGCGGAGGGATCTACAATGAGCAGTTCTTC. It is translated as CASSLRGGIYNEQFF.

This clonotype was detected many times. The V call is TRBV7-3, the J call TRBJ1-1, with D possibly matching TRBD1 (6 bases). Germline CDR1 is SGHTA and CDR2 is FQGTGA. V was shortened by 4 bases and J by 5 bases, with 14 bases between the two germline ends. There are 14 residues in the CDR3. The CDR3 spells CASSYSGAGTEAFF. CDR3 nucleotide sequence: TGTGCCAGCAGCTACTCAGGGGCGGGGACTGAAGCTTTCTTT.

This clonotype was recorded a few times. This may be a read error: a much more frequent sequence differs by one nucleotide. This chain uses TRBV6-1 with TRBJ1-1; a possible D gene is TRBD1 (6 bases). The germline V gene has CDR1 MNHNS and CDR2 SASEGT. This CDR3 region has 13 residues. The DNA for the CDR3 is TGTGCCAGCAGCCCGGGGGGGGCCACTGAAGCTCTCTTT. Protein product: CASSPGGATEALF.

This clonotype was detected only a few times. The chain employs TRBV20-1 and TRBJ1-5, with D maybe TRBD1 (5 bases). The CDR3 totals 13 residues. The V end lost 6 bases, the J end lost 3 bases, and 12 bases lay between the germline ends. Germline CDR1 and CDR2: DFQATT and SNEGSKA (reference sequence). In nucleotides, the CDR3 is TGCAGTGCCACTGACAGTCTCAATCAGCCCCAGCATTTT. It translates to CSATDSLNQPQHF.

The table lists this clonotype with a count of one. V is TRBV20-1 and J is TRBJ2-7; 10 nucleotides match TRBD2. The J segment lost 2 bases and the V segment lost 6 bases, leaving 4 bases of the junction unmatched. Germline V gene sequence: CDR1 DFQATT, CDR2 SNEGSKA (reference sequence). The CDR3 contains 13 residues. The CDR3 bases are TGCAGTGCAACTAGCGGGATCGCCTACGAGCAGTACTTC. It codes for CSATSGIAYEQYF.

The chain recombines TRBV20-1 with TRBJ2-1; D is ambiguous. CDR1 is DFQATT and CDR2 is SNEGSKA in the germline V gene (reference sequence). Between the trimmed V and J ends, which lost 0 bases and 14 bases, there was a span of 17 bases. The CDR3 covers 13 residues. CDR3 in amino acids: CSARDPMILSEFF. The DNA for the CDR3 is TGCAGTGCTAGAGATCCCATGATTCTATCGGAGTTCTTC.

This clonotype was counted ten times or more. This CDR3 is CASSLLLTGELFF. The CDR3 DNA sequence: TGTGCCAGCAGCCTACTATTAACCGGGGAGCTGTTTTTT. The chain employs TRBV3-1 and TRBJ2-2; D gene uncertain. The CDR3 is 13 residues long. With 4 bases removed from V and 5 bases from J, the gap between germline ends came to 8 bases. CDR1 LGHDT and CDR2 YNNKEL come from the germline V gene (reference sequence).

The sample holds many counts of this clonotype. The chain combines TRBV20-1 with TRBJ2-6; 11 positions match TRBD1. The CDR3 runs 19 residues. V shed 0 bases, J shed 2 bases, and the junction held 9 bases outside the gene matches. From germline, CDR1 is DFQATT and CDR2 SNEGSKA (reference sequence). This chain's CDR3 is CSARDTPGQGAAGANVLTF. CDR3 sequence (DNA): TGCAGTGCTAGAGATACCCCTGGACAGGGGGCTGCTGGGGCCAACGTCCTGACTTTC.

The gene calls are TRBV7-2 and TRBJ2-7; 9 nucleotides line up with TRBD2. Germline V lookup: CDR1 SGHTA, CDR2 FQGNSA. The CDR3 sequence is 17 residues long. J lost 0 bases, V lost 1 base, and 7 bases had no gene match. The CDR3 nucleotides read TGTGCCAGCAGCTTAGTCTTGACTAGCGGAGGCTCCTACGAGCAGTACTTC. Amino acid sequence: CASSLVLTSGGSYEQYF.

The V call is TRBV7-3, the J call TRBJ2-3, with a weak D call TRBD2 (7 bases). The CDR3 spans 15 residues. V was trimmed by 5 bases and J by 3 bases, leaving 15 bases between them. Per germline, CDR1 SGHTA and CDR2 FQGTGA. The CDR3 bases are TGTGCCAGCAGCCGACTAGCAGGGGAGACAGATACGCAGTATTTT. This translates into CASSRLAGETDTQYF.